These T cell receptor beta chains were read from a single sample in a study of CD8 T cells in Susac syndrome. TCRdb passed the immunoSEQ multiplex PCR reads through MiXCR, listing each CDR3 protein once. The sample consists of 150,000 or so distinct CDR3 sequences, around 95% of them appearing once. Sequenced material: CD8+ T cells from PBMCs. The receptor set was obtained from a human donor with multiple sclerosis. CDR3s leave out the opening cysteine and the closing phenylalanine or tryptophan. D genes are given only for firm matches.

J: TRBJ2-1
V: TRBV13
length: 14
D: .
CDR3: ASSLKGLPVGNEQF

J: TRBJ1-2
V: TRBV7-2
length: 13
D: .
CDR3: ASSYRTPANYGYT

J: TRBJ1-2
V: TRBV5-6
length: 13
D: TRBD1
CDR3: ASSLPGQASDGYT

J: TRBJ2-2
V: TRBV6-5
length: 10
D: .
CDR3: ASSPHTGELF

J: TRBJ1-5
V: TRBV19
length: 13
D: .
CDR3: ASSIDSTIRQPQH

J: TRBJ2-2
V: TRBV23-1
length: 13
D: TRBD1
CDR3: ASSQPGQGAGELF

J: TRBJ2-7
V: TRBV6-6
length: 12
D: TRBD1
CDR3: ASSPDRGVYEQY

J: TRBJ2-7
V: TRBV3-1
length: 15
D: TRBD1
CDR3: ASSQVLGDRTLREQY

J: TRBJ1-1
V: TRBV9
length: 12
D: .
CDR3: ASTLGTLDTEAF

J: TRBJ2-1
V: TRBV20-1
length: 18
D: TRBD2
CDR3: SAHPLGLAGGQPPKGEQF

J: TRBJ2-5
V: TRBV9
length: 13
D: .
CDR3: ASSRWTDLQETQY

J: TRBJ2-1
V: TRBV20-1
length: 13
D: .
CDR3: SVYLRGNSYNEQF

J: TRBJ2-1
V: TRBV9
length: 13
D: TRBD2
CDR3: ASSVDGGGADEQF

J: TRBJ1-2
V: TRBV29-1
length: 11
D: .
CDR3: SVVGQGRDGYT

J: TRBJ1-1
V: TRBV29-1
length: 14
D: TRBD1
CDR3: SVELRQGAMNTEAF

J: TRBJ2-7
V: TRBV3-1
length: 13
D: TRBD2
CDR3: ASTIGSGGDYEQY

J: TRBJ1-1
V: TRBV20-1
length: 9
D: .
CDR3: STVLNSEAF

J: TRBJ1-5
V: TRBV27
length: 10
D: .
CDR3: ASSSLGGPQH

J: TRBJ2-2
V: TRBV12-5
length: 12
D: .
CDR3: ASGFPGNTGELF

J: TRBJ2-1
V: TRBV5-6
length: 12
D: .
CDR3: ASTPGGGSDEQF

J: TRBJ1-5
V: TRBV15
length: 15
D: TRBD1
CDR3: ATSRDPGQEVNQPQH

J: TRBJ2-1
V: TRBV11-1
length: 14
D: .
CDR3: ASSPSTGESYNEQF

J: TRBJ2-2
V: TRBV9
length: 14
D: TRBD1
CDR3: ASSDPGQGAIGELF